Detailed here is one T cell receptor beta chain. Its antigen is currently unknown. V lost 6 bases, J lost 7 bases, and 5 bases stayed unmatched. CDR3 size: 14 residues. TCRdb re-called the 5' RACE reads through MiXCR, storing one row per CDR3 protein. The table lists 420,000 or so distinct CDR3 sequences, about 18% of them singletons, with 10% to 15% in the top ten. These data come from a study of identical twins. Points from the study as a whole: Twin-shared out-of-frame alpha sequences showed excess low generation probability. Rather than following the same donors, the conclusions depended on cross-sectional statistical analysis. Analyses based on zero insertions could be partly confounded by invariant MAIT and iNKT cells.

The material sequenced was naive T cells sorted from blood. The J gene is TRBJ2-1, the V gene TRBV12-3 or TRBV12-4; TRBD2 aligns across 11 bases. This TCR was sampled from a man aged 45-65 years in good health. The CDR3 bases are TGTGCCAGCAGGATATTAGCGGGGGGGAATGAGCAGTTCTTC. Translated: CASRILAGGNEQFF.